This T cell receptor (beta chain) emerged from a study of blood T cell repertoires in COVID-19. Study-level background: Italy, Spain and the United States were the sources of the convalescent and acute COVID-19 samples. Sample material is recorded as cDNA or gDNA derived from T cells, B-cell-depleted T cells, or PBMCs.

V was pared by 8 bases and J by 5 bases, with 3 bases of the junction left unmatched. Germline V gene data show CDR1 as KGHDR and CDR2 as SFDVKD. CDR3 size: 13 residues. Authors' methods: Nucleated cell counts were estimated from reference gene primer amplification. Assay used: immunoSEQ multiplex PCR; TCRdb lists only in-frame clones, some missing. The V and J calls and the clone size are those of that table, but D and trimming were determined from the DNA. The repertoire has 70,000 or so clones, approximately 90% of them found once; the top ten carry 5.5% to 8.5%. The specimen was peripheral blood. This receptor was identified in a woman of 80 years or more with active COVID-19. J is TRBJ2-2 and V is TRBV24-1, with 8 bases lining up with TRBD1. The CDR3 DNA sequence: TGTGCCACCAATAACAGGGGGACCGGGGAGCTGTTTTTT. Translated: CATNNRGTGELFF.